Listed here are 30 T cell receptor beta chains from one sample, sequenced in a study of T cells in Graves' hyperthyroidism and ophthalmopathy. Using RNA transcripts as the source, TCR beta CDR3 regions were amplified. HTBI primers drove first-round RT-PCR of the TCR CDR3. TCRdb reprocessed the multiplex PCR reads via MiXCR and lists one record per CDR3 protein. The sample lists 250,000 to 300,000 distinct CDR3 sequences; over 15% were seen once. The sequenced material came from blood. Receptors originate from a woman in her sixties or seventies with Graves' ophthalmopathy.

Comments on this clonotype: A much larger clone sits a single nucleotide away, making a read error possible. The chain employs TRBV27 and TRBJ1-5, with D hard to call. The CDR3 covers 13 residues. The germline gives CDR1 MNHEY, CDR2 SMNVEV (reference sequence). In DNA, the CDR3 is TGTGCCAGCAGACGGAATAGCAATCAGCACCAGCATTTT. Translating it yields CASRRNSNQHQHF.

With regard to this clonotype: A much larger clone is a single base away; this may be a read error. The rearrangement uses TRBV7-3 and TRBJ2-1; D possibly corresponds to TRBD1 (6 bases). Trimming stripped 4 bases from V and 10 bases from J, with 17 bases between. The CDR3 has 14 residues. CDR1 is SGHTA, CDR2 FQGTGA, per germline. The CDR3 DNA follows: TGTGCCAGCAGCTCAATGGGGGCACTCTCCGAGCAGTTCTTC. This translates into CASSSMGALSEQFF.

This clonotype was counted a few times. The genes are TRBV12-3 or TRBV12-4 and TRBJ1-2, with TRBD1 as a possible D gene (5 bases). V dropped 5 bases and J dropped 1 base, with 14 bases sitting between them. The CDR3 extends over 15 amino acids. The chain's CDR3 is CASSPTGRNNYGYTF. The DNA of the CDR3 is TGTGCCAGCAGTCCGACGGGACGGAATAACTATGGCTACACCTTC.

This clonotype was seen many times. The V call is TRBV24-1, the J call TRBJ1-1, with TRBD1 as a possible D gene (6 bases). The germline V gene has CDR1 KGHDR and CDR2 SFDVKD. The length of the CDR3 is 18 residues. V lost 2 bases to trimming and J lost 0 bases, with 18 bases between them. The CDR3 DNA is TGTGCCACCAGTGATTCGGTAGCAGGGACAAGACTGAACACTGAAGCTTTCTTT. This translates into CATSDSVAGTRLNTEAFF.

V and J are TRBV7-6 and TRBJ2-5; no firm D call. V was trimmed by 1 base and J by 5 bases, leaving 11 bases between them. CDR1 is SGHVS and CDR2 is FNYEAQ in the germline V gene. The CDR3 loop spans 14 amino acids. The CDR3 DNA follows: TGTGCCAGCAGCTTAGGTCCACCCCCCGAGACCCAGTACTTC. Translated, it gives CASSLGPPPETQYF.

This clonotype was seen a handful of times. This chain uses TRBV6-5 with TRBJ1-2; no definite D call. This CDR3 spans 13 amino acids. Germline CDR1 MNHEY, CDR2 SVGAGI. The ends were cut back, 0 bases at V and 8 bases at J, with 10 bases in the middle. The CDR3 sequence is CASSYSEDGGYTF. The CDR3 region has the DNA TGTGCCAGCAGTTACTCAGAGGACGGAGGCTACACCTTC.

This clonotype was counted many times. The chain is built from TRBV28 and TRBJ1-1, with D unclear. This CDR3 is 16 amino acids long. V shed 6 bases and J shed 1 base, with 18 bases lying between them. Looked up from germline, CDR1 is MDHEN and CDR2 is SYDVKM. The CDR3 is CASRPGLGRTNTEAFF. DNA for the CDR3: TGTGCCAGCAGGCCCGGACTTGGCAGGACGAACACTGAAGCTTTCTTT. The full variable domain, completed using reference TRBV28 and TRBJ1-1, is DVKVTQSSRYLVKRTGEKVFLECVQDMDHENMFWYRQDPGLGLRLIYFSYDVKMKEKGDIPEGYSVSREKKERFSLILESASTNQTSMYLCASRPGLGRTNTEAFFGQGTRLTVV.

This clonotype has a handful of counts. This chain joins TRBV19 and TRBJ2-2; 7 nucleotides agree with TRBD2. This CDR3 comprises 16 residues. CDR1 and CDR2 (germline): LNHDA, SQIVND (reference sequence). Trimming took 3 bases from V and 4 from J; bases not matched to a gene: 8. CDR3 protein: CASSILLARGTGELFF. The DNA for the CDR3 is TGTGCCAGTAGTATTTTACTAGCGAGAGGCACCGGGGAGCTGTTTTTT.

The sample holds many counts of this clonotype. The CDR3 region has the DNA TGTGCCAGCTCACCTGCCCAAGGGGGCGCGGGTGAAAAACTGTTTTTT. Translation: CASSPAQGGAGEKLFF. The rearrangement joins TRBV18 to TRBJ1-4; 7 bases line up with TRBD1. Germline V gene sequence: CDR1 KGHSH, CDR2 LQKENI. The V and J ends lost 3 bases and 7 bases, in that order; junction bases with no gene match: 11. The CDR3 covers 16 residues.

In regard to this clonotype: A much larger clonotype is one base distant, so this may be a read error. Given the absence of the conserved phenylalanine or tryptophan at the CDR3 end, a read error is likely. The rearrangement uses TRBV2 and TRBJ1-1; D unclear. Germline V gene lookup returns CDR1 SNHLY and CDR2 FYNNEI. The length of the CDR3 is 13 residues. Trimming took 6 bases from V and 1 from J, leaving 9 bases between them. The chain's CDR3 is CASRFRGNTEAFS. Here the CDR3 DNA reads TGTGCCAGCAGATTTAGAGGGAACACTGAAGCTTTCTCT.

The sample holds many counts of this clonotype. The chain couples TRBV6-1 to TRBJ1-1, with D perhaps matching TRBD1 (5 bases). This CDR3 contains 14 residues. The germline V and J ends were trimmed by 3 bases and 1 base, with 9 bases remaining between them. Germline CDR1 is MNHNS and CDR2 is SASEGT. The CDR3 here is CASSERRGNTEAFF. In nucleotides, the CDR3 is TGTGCCAGCAGTGAGAGGAGGGGGAACACTGAAGCTTTCTTT.

This clonotype has at least ten counts. The chain has TRBV7-2 and TRBJ2-5; a weak D match, TRBD1 (7 bases). The germline CDR1 and CDR2 sequences are SGHTA and FQGNSA. V was trimmed by 3 bases and J by 4 bases, leaving 15 bases between them. This CDR3 has 15 amino acids. CDR3: CASSFQGGEGETQYF. The CDR3 DNA reads TGTGCCAGCAGCTTTCAGGGGGGCGAAGGAGAGACCCAGTACTTC. Together with reference TRBV7-2 and TRBJ2-5, the CDR3 gives the full variable domain: GAGVSQSPSNKVTEKGKDVELRCDPISGHTALYWYRQSLGQGLEFLIYFQGNSAPDKSGLPSDRFSAERTGGSVSTLTIQRTQQEDSAVYLCASSFQGGEGETQYFGPGTRLLVL.

This clonotype was found a few times. Given a much more abundant clone one base away, this may be a read error. The chain employs TRBV7-2 and TRBJ1-6; D remains unclear. The germline gives CDR1 SGHTA, CDR2 FQGNSA. This CDR3 comprises 16 residues. The CDR3 reads CASSPRTESYNSPLRF. The CDR3 nucleotides are TGTGCCAGCAGCCCTCGGACGGAATCCTATAATTCACCCCTCCGCTTT.

This clonotype was seen many times. This rearrangement joins TRBV2 to TRBJ1-1, with 12 bases lining up with TRBD1. The CDR3 covers 16 residues. Germline assignment: CDR1 SNHLY and CDR2 FYNNEI. Germline trimming cut 7 bases from V and 6 bases from J; bases unmatched to any gene: 12. The CDR3 sequence is CASTWEGQGASAEAFF. Here the CDR3 DNA reads TGTGCCAGCACATGGGAGGGACAGGGGGCGAGCGCTGAAGCTTTCTTT.

This clonotype was counted a few times. The J gene is TRBJ2-1, the V gene TRBV10-3, with D possibly matching TRBD2 (6 bases). This CDR3 has 16 residues. Germline CDR1 is ENHRY and CDR2 is SYGVKD. V was cut by 2 bases and J by 6 bases, with 17 bases left in between. DNA for the CDR3: TGTGCCATCAGTGAGACCGGGACTCGCGGTAGCAATGAGCAGTTCTTC. Translation: CAISETGTRGSNEQFF.

This clonotype was seen ten or more times. The chain joins TRBV28 to TRBJ2-3, with D perhaps assigned TRBD1 or TRBD2 (7 bases each). The germline gives CDR1 MDHEN, CDR2 SYDVKM. The CDR3 consists of 16 residues. The germline V and J ends were trimmed by 7 bases and 4 bases, with 21 bases remaining between them. The CDR3 is CASNGLAEGGPDTQYF. CDR3 DNA: TGTGCCAGCAATGGGCTAGCGGAAGGGGGCCCAGATACGCAGTATTTT.

At least ten counts were recorded for this clonotype. The chain combines TRBV19 with TRBJ1-2, with 7 bases fitting TRBD1. There are 13 residues in the CDR3. Trimming cost V 9 bases and J 2 bases; bases outside gene matches: 6. Germline V CDR1 and CDR2: LNHDA, SQIVND (reference sequence). The CDR3 DNA follows: TGTGCCAGCCTCCGGGACAGAAACTATGGCTACACCTTC. Its translation: CASLRDRNYGYTF.

This clonotype was recorded many times. The rearrangement joins TRBV20-1 to TRBJ2-5, with D possibly being TRBD2 (6 bases). The V end was cut by 6 bases, the J end by 2 bases, with 19 bases between. The length of the CDR3 is 15 residues. Germline V gives CDR1 DFQATT, CDR2 SNEGSKA (reference sequence). CDR3 in amino acids: CSAINTGTQQETQYF. Here the CDR3 DNA reads TGCAGTGCCATAAACACGGGGACTCAACAAGAGACCCAGTACTTC.

This chain connects TRBV4-3 to TRBJ2-2; possibly TRBD2 for D (6 bases). Germline values: CDR1 LGHNA, CDR2 YSLEER. Trimming removed 0 bases from V and 6 bases from J, with 14 bases in between. The CDR3 consists of 16 residues. The CDR3 loop is CASSQEGGPGAGELFF. The DNA for the CDR3 is TGCGCCAGCAGCCAAGAGGGAGGCCCGGGGGCCGGGGAGCTGTTTTTT.

This clonotype was picked up many times. The V gene is TRBV11-2, the J gene TRBJ2-7; the match to TRBD1 covers 8 bases. Looked up from germline, CDR1 is SGHAT and CDR2 is FQNNGV. The V segment lost 1 base and the J segment 4 bases; nucleotides outside the gene matches: 3. The CDR3 runs 14 residues. The CDR3: CASSLVQGGYEQYF. CDR3 coding DNA: TGTGCCAGCAGCTTAGTACAGGGGGGTTACGAGCAGTACTTC.

This clonotype showed up many times. The rearrangement links TRBV18 to TRBJ2-7, with 7 bases lining up with TRBD1. Germline trimming cut 3 bases from V and 1 base from J; bases unmatched to any gene: 3. This CDR3 comprises 14 residues. In germline, CDR1 is KGHSH, CDR2 LQKENI. For the CDR3, the DNA is TGTGCCAGCTCACCGGGACAGACGTCCTACGAGCAGTACTTC. Amino acid sequence: CASSPGQTSYEQYF.

This clonotype came up many times. This chain uses TRBV20-1 with TRBJ2-3, with D perhaps matching TRBD2 (6 bases). This CDR3 region has 15 residues. Trimming took off 4 bases at V and 2 bases at J, with 16 bases between the two ends. From germline, CDR1 is DFQATT and CDR2 SNEGSKA (reference sequence). The CDR3 spells CSAMGGKRPTDTQYF. The DNA of the CDR3 is TGCAGTGCTATGGGGGGAAAGAGGCCCACAGATACGCAGTATTTT.

As regards this clonotype: Given a much more abundant clone one base away, this may be a read error. This rearrangement joins TRBV6-1 to TRBJ1-2; possibly TRBD1 for D (5 bases). V was shortened by 6 bases and J by 8 bases, with 16 bases between the two germline ends. The CDR3 totals 13 residues. CDR1 is MNHNS, CDR2 SASEGT, per germline. The CDR3 sequence is CASSHRLLGGYTF. CDR3 DNA sequence: TGTGCCAGCAGCCACAGGTTGCTAGGCGGCTACACCTTC.

There are a few counts of this clonotype. The DNA for the CDR3 is TGCAGCGCCGGGACAGGTTTCGGGCTGTTTTTT. Protein: CSAGTGFGLFF. The chain employs TRBV29-1 and TRBJ2-2; 8 positions match TRBD1. This CDR3 is 11 amino acids long. CDR1 SQVTM and CDR2 ANQGSEA come from the germline V gene. With 7 bases clipped from V and 13 bases from J, the junction kept 8 bases outside the gene matches.

This clonotype was recorded many times. This rearrangement joins TRBV18 to TRBJ2-7; D unclear. This CDR3 comprises 14 residues. Germline V gene data show CDR1 as KGHSH and CDR2 as LQKENI. Trimming removed 0 bases from V and 0 bases from J, with 6 bases in between. CDR3 sequence (DNA): TGTGCCAGCTCACCACCGTATGGCTCCTACGAGCAGTACTTC. Amino acids: CASSPPYGSYEQYF.

This clonotype has ten or more counts. The V call is TRBV3-1, the J call TRBJ2-5, with TRBD2 as a possible D gene (6 bases). The ends were cut back, 4 bases at V and 5 bases at J, with 17 bases in the middle. Germline loops: CDR1 LGHDT, CDR2 YNNKEL (reference sequence). The CDR3 covers 15 residues. The CDR3 spells CASSPSGAGGETQYF. CDR3 DNA sequence: TGTGCCAGCAGCCCCTCGGGAGCGGGCGGGGAGACCCAGTACTTC.

Concerning this clonotype: At one boundary the junction diverges from the germline segment, which might be a read error. V is TRBV7-2 and J is TRBJ1-1; D gene uncertain. The CDR3 spans 14 residues. The germline V gene has CDR1 SGHTA and CDR2 FQGNSA. Here the CDR3 reads CASSQEGWSTEAFF. CDR3 nucleotide sequence: TGCGCCAGCAGCCAAGAAGGTTGGAGCACTGAAGCTTTCTTT.

The chain links TRBV20-1 to TRBJ1-2; 7 nucleotides align to TRBD1. The V gene end was trimmed by 3 bases and the J gene end by 4 bases; junction bases not matched to a gene: 8. Germline CDR1 reads DFQATT; CDR2 reads SNEGSKA (reference sequence). The CDR3 covers 14 residues. The CDR3 loop is CSASEGATGYGYTF. The CDR3 DNA sequence: TGCAGTGCTAGCGAGGGGGCGACGGGCTATGGCTACACCTTC.

In regard to this clonotype: One base away lies a much larger clone, so this may be a sequencing read error. The CDR3 ends on some other residue instead of the conserved phenylalanine or tryptophan, so this is likely a read error. The chain joins TRBV29-1 to TRBJ1-6; D remains ambiguous. CDR3 size: 13 residues. The germline V and J ends were trimmed by 5 bases and 1 base, with 6 bases remaining between them. Germline CDR1 is SQVTM and CDR2 is ANQGSEA. CDR3 residues: CSVRESYNSPLHI. Written as DNA, the CDR3 is TGCAGCGTTCGGGAGTCCTATAATTCACCCCTCCACATT.

This clonotype occurred a few times. Possible read error: a much larger clone is one base away. CDR3 sequence reads: CVSSGTQGVHEQYF. The DNA of the CDR3 is TGTGTCAGCAGCGGGACACAGGGGGTCCACGAGCAGTACTTC. V and J are TRBV7-9 and TRBJ2-7, with D possibly TRBD1 on 8 matching bases. The V gene's germline CDR1 is SEHNR and CDR2 FQNEAQ (reference sequence). The CDR3 is made up of 14 amino acids.